This TCR beta chain was sequenced during a study of T cell responses to AZD1222 COVID-19 vaccine (dated by TCRdb to the early 2020s). About the study as a whole: Because spike-specific TCR depth and breadth did not differ between the two schedules, AZD1222 recipients who got a second dose at roughly 4 weeks were pooled with those who got a second dose at roughly 12 weeks. A total of 230 to 250 trial participants underwent TCR sequencing, of whom around 210 had received two doses of AZD1222 and some 25 had received two doses of the MenACWY control vaccine. Trial participants were enrolled by age into subgroups of 18-55, 56-69 and 70-plus years, and around 150, 29 and 61 TCR-sequenced participants, respectively, were included in these subgroups.

The sample's time point label, in plain terms: baseline before first vaccination. Samples from vaccinated people were obtained from the UK trials COV001 and COV002, which included a single-blind randomized controlled phase 2/3 trial of AZD1222 (ChAdOx1 nCoV-19) in healthy adults. Trial participant PBMC samples were collected at day 0 and day 28 after the second dose for TCRbeta chain sequencing. Study-wide findings and limitations: After two AZD1222 doses, both the breadth and the depth of spike-specific TCRs were significantly higher than at day 0 and than in MenACWY recipients. Conclusions about previously exposed vaccinees are limited because only six or seven AZD1222 recipients were SARS-CoV-2 seropositive at baseline. In the small 56-69-year group, the increase in depth fell short of significance, most likely because of low power. The whole spike protein was spanned by vaccine-associated CD4 TCRs, and dominant responses were seen in regions 160-218 and 743-854. Epitopes outside the regions mutated in the B.1.351 and B.1.1.7 variants were reportedly recognized by nearly half of the unique spike-specific TCRs. Most participants were white British and females outnumbered males, and the authors suggested that clonal diversity may have been underestimated. Because no day 14 peak-response samples were available, repertoires were characterized only after the peak T cell response.

Only one count was recorded for this clone. No antigen is known for it. Per-base qualities were not stored, and no clone one base away is much larger. The CDR3 regions of human TCRbeta chains were analyzed by immunosequencing. The original methods were these. Repertoire TCRs were checked for matches against a reference library of SARS-CoV-2-specific TCRs that had been generated using the MIRA antigen-specificity platform. Breadth was defined as the fraction of unique TCRs that were SARS-CoV-2-associated. Depth was defined as the fraction of total T cells that were SARS-CoV-2-associated. Using the MIRA data, each spike-specific TCR was assigned both to the spike region to which the TCR was reactive and to a CD4 or CD8 class. Log10-transformed breadth and depth values were compared by one-way ANOVA with Sidak's multiple comparisons tests. Imported from immuneACCESS, the table was reduced by TCRdb to in-frame sequences with V and J called. These copies leave out some clones; in studies compared against another copy, an unresolved V gene accounts for under half, and the cause of the remainder is not known. For V, J and clone size, that table is used; D and trimming come from the DNA. The sample table records 150,000 or so clones; 90% to 95% of these occur just once. The ten largest account for about 1.3% of the sample.

This TCR was recovered from an adult in good health. Material: peripheral blood, obtained on day 0 of AZD1222 vaccination.

The nucleotides are TGTGCCACCGGACGGCCCGGGGAGCTGTTTTTT. The resulting protein is CATGRPGELFF. The chain uses TRBV19 and TRBJ2-2; the D gene identity is not certain. Deletion took 10 bases off V and 6 bases off J, with a span of 9 bases between the germline ends. The CDR3 runs 11 residues from the cysteine to the phenylalanine. Just CDR3 DNA is preserved here, 33 bases in frame from base 1. Via the germline V gene (reference sequence), CDR1 is LNHDA and CDR2 SQIVND.